The T cell receptor beta chain described here comes from a study of blood T cell repertoires in COVID-19. The wider study: Both acute and convalescent COVID-19 samples were obtained from the United States, Italy and Spain. T cells, B-cell-depleted T cells, or PBMCs provided the cDNA or gDNA that served as material.

Authors' data handling: Scientists estimated how many nucleated cells there were by amplifying reference gene primers. Clones were sequenced by immunoSEQ multiplex PCR, and TCRdb holds only the in-frame ones, with some missing. V, J and clone size are taken as reported in that table, and D and trimming were inferred from the DNA itself. The sample shows around 380,000 clones, about four fifths of them seen only once. In this sample, this clone turned up once. Germline-derived CDR1 and CDR2 are LNHDA and SQIVND (reference sequence). The CDR3 runs 16 residues. V was shortened by 1 base and J by 6 bases, with 17 bases between the two germline ends.

The sample was peripheral blood. The chain carries TRBV19 and TRBJ2-3; maybe TRBD2 (5 bases). This TCR came from a human donor with acute or convalescent COVID-19. The donor label of this sample is uncertain. The CDR3 protein is CASSIAAGLASDTQYF. The CDR3 DNA reads as TGTGCCAGTAGTATAGCGGCGGGCCTGGCGTCGGATACGCAGTATTTT.